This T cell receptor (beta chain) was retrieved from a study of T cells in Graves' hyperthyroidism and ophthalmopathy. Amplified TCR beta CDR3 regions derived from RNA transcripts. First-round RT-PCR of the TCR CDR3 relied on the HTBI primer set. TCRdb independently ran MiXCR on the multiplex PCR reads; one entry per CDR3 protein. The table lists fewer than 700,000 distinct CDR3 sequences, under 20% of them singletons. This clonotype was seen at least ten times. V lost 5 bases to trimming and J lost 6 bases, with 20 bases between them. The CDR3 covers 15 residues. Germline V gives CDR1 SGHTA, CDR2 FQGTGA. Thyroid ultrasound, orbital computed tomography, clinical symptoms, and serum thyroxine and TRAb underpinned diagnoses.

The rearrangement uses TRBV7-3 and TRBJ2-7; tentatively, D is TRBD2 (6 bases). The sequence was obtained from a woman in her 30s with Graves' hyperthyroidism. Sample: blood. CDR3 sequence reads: CASSPTGTAPREQYF. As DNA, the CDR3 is TGTGCCAGCAGCCCCACCGGGACTGCACCTCGCGAGCAGTACTTC.